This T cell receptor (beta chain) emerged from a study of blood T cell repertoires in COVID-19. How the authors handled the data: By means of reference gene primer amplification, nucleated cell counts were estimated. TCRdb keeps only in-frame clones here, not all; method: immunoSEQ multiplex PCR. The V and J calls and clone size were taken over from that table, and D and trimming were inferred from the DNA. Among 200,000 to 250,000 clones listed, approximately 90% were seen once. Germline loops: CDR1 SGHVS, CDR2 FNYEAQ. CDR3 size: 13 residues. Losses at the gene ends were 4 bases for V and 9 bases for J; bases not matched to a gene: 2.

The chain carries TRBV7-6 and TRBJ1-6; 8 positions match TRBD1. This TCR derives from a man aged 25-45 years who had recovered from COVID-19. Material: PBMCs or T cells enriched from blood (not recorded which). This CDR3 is CASSWTGPSPLHF. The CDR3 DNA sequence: TGTGCCAGCAGCTGGACAGGGCCTTCACCCCTCCACTTT.